Below are 18 T cell receptor beta chains sequenced from a single sample in a study of blood T cell repertoires in COVID-19. The table came from immunoSEQ multiplex PCR; TCRdb's copy has only in-frame clones and leaves some out. Of around 76,000 clones listed, approximately 80% were seen once; the top ten hold 6.5% to 7.5%. What was sequenced was peripheral blood. These TCRs come from a man between 25 and 39 years old with COVID-19, enrolled during active disease.

Only one count was recorded for this clone. The rearrangement joins TRBV9 to TRBJ1-6; D is possibly TRBD1 (5 bases). This CDR3 is built from 15 residues. Trimming removed 4 bases from V and 10 bases from J, with 18 bases in between. Germline V gives CDR1 SGDLS, CDR2 YYNGEE. This CDR3 reads CASSLEEGLRSPLHF. As DNA, the CDR3 is TGTGCCAGCAGCCTGGAGGAGGGGTTGAGATCACCCCTCCACTTT.

This clone was seen only once. CDR3 coding DNA: TGTGCCAGCAGCTTCCCGGGACAGGGGCCCAACATTCAGTACTTC. It codes for CASSFPGQGPNIQYF. This chain joins TRBV5-4 and TRBJ2-4; 10 bases map to TRBD1. Unmatched junction bases numbered 6, after V lost 2 bases and J lost 7 bases. Germline values: CDR1 SGHNT, CDR2 YYREEE (reference sequence). The CDR3 sequence is 15 residues long.

The chain employs TRBV5-6 and TRBJ2-7; 8 bases line up with TRBD1. Germline V gene data show CDR1 as SGHDT and CDR2 as YYEEEE. The J segment lost 2 bases and the V segment lost 4 bases, leaving 8 bases of the junction unmatched. The CDR3 loop spans 15 amino acids. Written as DNA, the CDR3 is TGTGCCAGCAGCCCCGGGACAGGAGGCCCCTACGAGCAGTACTTC. Translated: CASSPGTGGPYEQYF.

This clone was seen once. V usage is TRBV7-8 and J usage is TRBJ1-5; weak D call: TRBD1 (5 bases). Germline loops: CDR1 SGHVS, CDR2 FQNEAQ. With 3 bases removed from V and 3 bases from J, the gap between germline ends came to 15 bases. The CDR3 covers 16 residues. The CDR3 loop reads CASSLVTATSNQPQHF. The CDR3 nucleotides read TGTGCCAGCAGCTTGGTGACAGCTACCTCCAATCAGCCCCAGCATTTT.

Only one count was recorded for this clone. The J gene is TRBJ1-1, the V gene TRBV19; tentative D call: TRBD1 (6 bases). This CDR3 spans 13 amino acids. Trimming stripped 10 bases from V and 0 bases from J, with 12 bases between. The germline gives CDR1 LNHDA, CDR2 SQIVND (reference sequence). The CDR3 reads CATNQGLNTEAFF. The CDR3 DNA reads TGTGCCACTAATCAGGGGCTGAACACTGAAGCTTTCTTT.

This clone has a single count. This sequence joins TRBV23-1 and TRBJ2-1; 8 nucleotides match TRBD2. TRBV23-1 carries the ORF label, with uncertain function. Trimming took 4 bases from V and 2 from J; bases not matched to a gene: 7. The length of the CDR3 is 16 residues. CDR3 in amino acids: CASSRFGLATYNEQFF. The CDR3 nucleotides read TGCGCCAGCAGTCGATTCGGACTAGCCACCTACAATGAGCAGTTCTTC.

This chain uses TRBV28 with TRBJ2-7; 10 positions match TRBD1. Looked up from germline, CDR1 is MDHEN and CDR2 is SYDVKM. After removal of 6 bases from V and 0 bases from J, the junction contained 8 bases not matched to a gene. This CDR3 has 16 amino acids. The CDR3 nucleotides read TGTGCCAGCAGCAGGAGTTGGACAGGGGGCTCCTACGAGCAGTACTTC. Translated: CASSRSWTGGSYEQYF.

V and J are TRBV4-1 and TRBJ2-2; 7 bases match TRBD1. V shed 2 bases, J shed 6 bases, and the junction held 12 bases outside the gene matches. CDR1 MGHRA and CDR2 YSYEKL come from the germline V gene. CDR3 length: 17 residues. CDR3 residues: CASSQYTGARGAGELFF. The DNA for the CDR3 is TGCGCCAGCAGCCAATATACAGGGGCAAGAGGGGCCGGGGAGCTGTTTTTT.

The rearrangement joins TRBV28 to TRBJ2-1, with 10 bases aligning to TRBD1. The germline CDR1 and CDR2 sequences are MDHEN and SYDVKM. The ends lost 1 base at V and 7 bases at J; junction bases unmatched: 7. This CDR3 has 16 amino acids. The CDR3 nucleotides read TGTGCCAGCAGTTTATCGGGACAGGGGAGGGGGAATGAGCAGTTCTTC. It encodes CASSLSGQGRGNEQFF.

The chain links TRBV9 to TRBJ2-1; possible D gene TRBD2, 6 bases. The germline V gene has CDR1 SGDLS and CDR2 YYNGEE. The V gene lost 3 bases and the J gene lost 2 bases, with 15 bases spanning the gap. The CDR3 totals 16 residues. This CDR3 is CASSAQGGMAYNEQFF. CDR3 bases: TGTGCCAGCAGCGCCCAAGGAGGGATGGCCTACAATGAGCAGTTCTTC.

V is TRBV19 and J is TRBJ2-2; 10 bases line up with TRBD2. Per germline, CDR1 LNHDA and CDR2 SQIVND (reference sequence). This CDR3 comprises 16 residues. V trimming: 10 bases; J trimming: 2 bases; junction bases outside the gene matches: 10. This CDR3 reads CATTPTSGINTGELFF. The CDR3 coding sequence is TGTGCCACCACACCTACTAGCGGGATCAACACCGGGGAGCTGTTTTTT.

The V gene is TRBV5-6, the J gene TRBJ1-5; perhaps TRBD1 as D (5 bases). The CDR3 spans 16 residues. Trimming left V 0 bases short and J 1 base short, with 11 bases between. The germline V gene has CDR1 SGHDT and CDR2 YYEEEE. The CDR3 spells CASSLGRGGSNQPQHF. The CDR3 DNA is TGTGCCAGCAGCTTGGGGCGGGGGGGAAGCAATCAGCCCCAGCATTTT.

CDR3 DNA sequence: TGTGCCAGCAGTCTGGGGCCAGATACGCAGTATTTT. It encodes CASSLGPDTQYF. V usage is TRBV28 and J usage is TRBJ2-3; a possible D gene is TRBD1 (5 bases). Looked up from germline, CDR1 is MDHEN and CDR2 is SYDVKM. Deletions cut 5 bases from V and 4 bases from J, with 7 bases between. The CDR3 runs 12 residues.

This chain uses TRBV7-2 with TRBJ2-3; D not certain. The V gene's germline CDR1 is SGHTA and CDR2 FQGNSA. This CDR3 spans 13 amino acids. V was cut by 2 bases and J by 3 bases, with 6 bases left in between. CDR3 DNA sequence: TGTGCCAGCAGCTTACAGGCAACAGATACGCAGTATTTT. Residues: CASSLQATDTQYF. Variable domain in full (rest from reference TRBV7-2 and TRBJ2-3): GAGVSQSPSNKVTEKGKDVELRCDPISGHTALYWYRQSLGQGLEFLIYFQGNSAPDKSGLPSDRFSAERTGGSVSTLTIQRTQQEDSAVYLCASSLQATDTQYFGPGTRLTVL.

The CDR3 loop reads CASSPPLAKNIQYF. As DNA, the CDR3 is TGTGCCAGCAGCCCCCCGCTAGCAAAAAACATTCAGTACTTC. The V and J genes are TRBV7-9 and TRBJ2-4, with D possibly TRBD2 on 5 matching bases. The CDR3 covers 14 residues. The V end lost 5 bases, the J end lost 4 bases, and 12 bases lay between the germline ends. Germline-derived CDR1 and CDR2 are SEHNR and FQNEAQ (reference sequence).

This chain connects TRBV7-2 to TRBJ1-5, with TRBD1 matching over 11 bases. The CDR3 loop spans 14 amino acids. V lost 5 bases to trimming and J lost 7 bases; unmatched junction nucleotides: 4. Germline CDR1 reads SGHTA; CDR2 reads FQGNSA. CDR3 sequence: CASSRDRGGQPQHF. In nucleotides, the CDR3 is TGTGCCAGCAGCCGGGACAGGGGGGGACAGCCCCAGCATTTT.

This clone was seen just once. The V gene is TRBV7-9, the J gene TRBJ1-1, with 7 bases that match TRBD1. Germline V gene data show CDR1 as SEHNR and CDR2 as FQNEAQ (reference sequence). The CDR3 extends over 15 amino acids. The V segment lost 6 bases and the J segment 1 base; nucleotides outside the gene matches: 8. Here the CDR3 DNA reads TGTGCCAGCAGGCGACAAAACAGGGGGAACACTGAAGCTTTCTTT. Its protein product is CASRRQNRGNTEAFF.

This chain uses TRBV11-2 with TRBJ2-7, with D maybe TRBD2 (7 bases). The germline V gene has CDR1 SGHAT and CDR2 FQNNGV. Trimming removed 3 bases at V and 0 bases at J, with 12 bases between. The CDR3 totals 15 residues. The CDR3 bases are TGTGCCAGCAGCTTTGAGGGGGGGTCCTCCTACGAGCAGTACTTC. Protein product: CASSFEGGSSYEQYF.